The entry that follows covers one T cell receptor beta chain sequence. Its antigen is unidentified. This specimen comes from a study of shared clonotypes between healthy human individuals. Naive CD8 populations comprised CD45RO-negative cells positively selected for CCR7, excluding terminally differentiated effector memory CD45RA+ cells. Splitting of each subset's genomic DNA was done evenly across several immunoSEQ plates. Assay: immunoSEQ multiplex PCR; the TCRdb copy retains only in-frame clones and omits some. The sample has roughly 2,000,000 clones; 80% to 95% are singletons. The study, taken as a whole, reports: Blood was the only sampled material, and tissue repertoires likely differ. What limited the represented genetic and exposure-history diversity was the small number of donors.

Germline CDR1 is MNHEY and CDR2 is SMNVEV (reference sequence). Deletions cut 3 bases from V and 0 bases from J, with 12 bases between. CDR3 length: 16 residues. The TCR was taken from a man aged 18 to 30 in good health. Some clones in this sample may be carry-over from other donors' samples. V is TRBV27 and J is TRBJ2-1; maybe TRBD2 (6 bases). Sequencing used naive CD8+ T cells from PBMCs. CDR3 residues: CASSFISGGSYNEQFF. The CDR3 DNA reads as TGTGCCAGCAGTTTCATTAGCGGAGGCTCCTACAATGAGCAGTTCTTC.